The text below deals with one TCR beta chain. Its target antigen remains unknown. Per-nucleotide qualities are absent, and no much larger clonotype sits a single base away. The entry originates in a study of beta chain features in type 1 diabetes listed by TCRdb under 2018. With respect to the entire study: Mean age, gender distribution, total cell number and subset yield did not differ between patients and healthy donors. A total of 107,917,701 sorted cells were examined across all samples, and a strong correlation was observed between cell number per subset and RNA yield. In the study, TCRB repertoires of sorted circulating CD4+ T cell subsets from recently diagnosed type 1 diabetes patients were compared with those of matched healthy donors. Naive and central memory subsets were obtained from all 30 or so donors, but regulatory and stem cell-like memory subsets were isolated from only 8 patients and roughly eight healthy donors.

The paper's findings and limits, for the study overall: Type 1 diabetes patients showed a moderate but significant shortening of TCRB CDR3 length in all four CD4+ subsets. Because small numbers of individuals were included in the HLA sub-analyses, any influence of HLA type on TCRB rearrangement was left unresolved. Because cDNA rather than genomic DNA was sequenced, highly expressing activated cells could have been over-represented, although no difference in activation and CD3 levels was found between groups. Fewer insertions and more nucleotide deletions at VDJ recombination sites were observed in patients with type 1 diabetes, implying thymic rearrangement abnormalities. Shorter templates might be favored by PCR, yet because patient and control samples were amplified and corrected together, any such skew would affect both groups equally. Naive, central memory and regulatory TCRB repertoires appeared more similar among patients than among healthy donors.

V loses 1 base, J loses 5 bases, and the germline ends lie 13 bases apart. Counted from cysteine to phenylalanine, this CDR3 has 15 amino acids. This entry keeps only the CDR3 DNA: 45 bases, framed from base 1. The germline V gene yields SGHRS for CDR1 and YFSETQ for CDR2. Each donor gave one peripheral blood draw, approximately 0.11 L on average, collected into heparinised tubes. Naive, central memory, regulatory and stem cell-like memory CD4+ T cells were sorted on a BD FACSAria II using a panel including CD45RO, CCR7, CD25, CD127, CD95 and CD27. A purity above 98% was achieved for all sorted populations. PBMCs were isolated right away by Lymphoprep density gradient centrifugation and were stained directly, without culture. Samples were stained and sorted in pairs, with one healthy donor and one patient per experiment, so that batch effects were minimized. The entire isolated RNA was reverse transcribed using the High Capacity cDNA Reverse Transcription Kit, and thus expressed TCRB transcripts were sequenced. Deep immunoSEQ sequencing was performed on naive, central memory and regulatory T cell samples, with an average of around 3.5 million total reads per sample. After sorted cells were lysed in RLT buffer, RNA was extracted with DNase-treated RNeasy Micro or Mini kits, with the choice depending on cell number. To prevent cross-contamination, every cell subset was processed on its own, while patient and healthy donor samples were processed together. The immunoSEQ multiplex PCR was used to amplify TCRB sequences from cDNA, yielding 87-bp fragments that span the CDR3 region. Sequencing of the amplicons was performed on the Illumina HiSeq platform. Under the source paper's analysis protocol: Synthetic template baselines were used to correct PCR bias computationally, reads within Hamming distance 2 were collapsed, and singletons that could not be merged were discarded. Reads were aligned against IMGT to assign V, D and J genes, CDR3 length and insertions or deletions at six rearrangement sites. Clonotype counts were normalized to sorted cell number within each subset before computing true diversity and Gini coefficients with the tcR R package. The overlap coefficient, calculated on TCRB nucleotide sequences, was used to measure repertoire sharing. The clones in this table, taken by TCRdb from immuneACCESS, are in-frame only. Not every clone is retained; where verified, under half of the shortfall comes from an unresolved V gene, and the cause of the rest is unknown. The V and J calls and clone size are taken from that table; D and trimming were inferred from the DNA. Across this sample there are roughly 150,000 clones, with approximately 8.7% seen only once. About 0.65% of the sample comes from the top ten.

The TCR sequence derives from a young woman with type 1 diabetes. The sequenced sample was central memory CD4+ T cells from blood. The chain is made from TRBV5-1 and TRBJ1-5, with a tentative D gene TRBD1 over 5 matching bases. The DNA sequence follows: TGCGCCAGCAGCTTGAGGCAGGGCAGAGATCAGCCCCAGCATTTT. The resulting protein is CASSLRQGRDQPQHF.